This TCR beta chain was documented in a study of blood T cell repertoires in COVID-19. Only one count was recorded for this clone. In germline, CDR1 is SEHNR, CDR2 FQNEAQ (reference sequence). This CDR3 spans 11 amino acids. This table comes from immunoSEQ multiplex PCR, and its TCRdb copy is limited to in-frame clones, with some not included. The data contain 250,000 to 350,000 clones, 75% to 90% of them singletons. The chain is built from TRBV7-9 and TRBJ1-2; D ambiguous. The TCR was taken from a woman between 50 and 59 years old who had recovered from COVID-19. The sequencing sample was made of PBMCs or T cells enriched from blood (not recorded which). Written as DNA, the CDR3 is TGTGTCGCCGGTTCGAACTATGGCTACACCTTC. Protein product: CVAGSNYGYTF.